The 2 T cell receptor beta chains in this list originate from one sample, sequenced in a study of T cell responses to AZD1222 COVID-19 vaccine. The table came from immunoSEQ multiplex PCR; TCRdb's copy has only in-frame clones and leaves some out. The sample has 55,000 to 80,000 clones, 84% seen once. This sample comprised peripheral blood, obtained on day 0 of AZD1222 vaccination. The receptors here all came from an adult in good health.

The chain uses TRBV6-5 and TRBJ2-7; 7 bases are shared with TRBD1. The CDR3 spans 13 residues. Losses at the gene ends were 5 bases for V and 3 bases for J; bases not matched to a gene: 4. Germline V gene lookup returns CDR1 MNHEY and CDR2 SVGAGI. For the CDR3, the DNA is TGTGCCAGCAGTCGTCGACAGGGCTACGAGCAGTACTTC. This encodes CASSRRQGYEQYF.

CDR3: CASRAGSYSNQPQHF. The CDR3 nucleotides read TGTGCCAGCAGGGCCGGGAGCTATAGCAATCAGCCCCAGCATTTT. The genes are TRBV6-5 and TRBJ1-5; the D is unclear. Trimming pared 6 bases from V and 0 bases from J, leaving 12 bases between. Germline V gene sequence: CDR1 MNHEY, CDR2 SVGAGI. This CDR3 region has 15 residues.